The 24 T cell receptor beta chains reported below all come from one sample, sequenced in a study of glioma-infiltrating T cells. Amplification of TCR alpha and beta CDR3 regions from RNA used iRepertoire nested multiplex PCR. Via MiXCR, TCRdb re-called the multiplex PCR reads, giving one row per CDR3 protein. The data contain about 140,000 distinct CDR3 sequences, about two fifths of them seen just once; the ten biggest clones take up around 18%. Sequenced sample: glioma tissue, nonneoplastic brain tissue, or PBMCs (not recorded which). These receptor sequences come from a human donor with low-grade glioma or glioblastoma, undergoing nonglioma brain surgery, or in good health (not recorded which).

As concerns this clonotype: No conserved phenylalanine or tryptophan is present at the end of the CDR3, so a read error is the likely explanation. V is TRBV7-2 and J is TRBJ2-3; 9 bases agree with TRBD1. From germline, CDR1 is SGHTA and CDR2 FQGNSA. The trim removed 5 bases at V and 4 bases at J, leaving 10 bases unmatched. The CDR3 extends over 16 amino acids. The CDR3 DNA is TGTGCCAGCAGCCCGACGACAGGGGGAGGCCCAGATACGCAGTATTTA. Amino acid sequence: CASSPTTGGGPDTQYL.

The CDR3 DNA sequence: TGTGCCAGCAGCCTGAATAGTGGGGCCGGTGAGCAGTTCTTC. Its protein is CASSLNSGAGEQFF. The rearrangement joins TRBV7-9 to TRBJ2-1; the D gene is possibly TRBD1 (5 bases). The V and J ends lost 5 bases and 9 bases respectively, with 17 bases between them. Germline V gene data show CDR1 as SEHNR and CDR2 as FQNEAQ (reference sequence). The CDR3 contains 14 residues. The entire variable domain, with the rest obtained from reference TRBV7-9 and TRBJ2-1, is as follows: DTGVSQNPRHKITKRGQNVTFRCDPISEHNRLYWYRQTLGQGPEFLTYFQNEAQLEKSRLLSDRFSAERPKGSFSTLEIQRTEQGDSAMYLCASSLNSGAGEQFFGPGTRLTVL.

This sequence joins TRBV6-8 and TRBJ2-5; 9 nucleotides align to TRBD1. The J segment lost 5 bases and the V segment lost 5 bases, leaving 6 bases of the junction unmatched. Per the germline V gene, CDR1 is MNHGY and CDR2 is SAAAGT. This CDR3 is 14 amino acids long. CDR3 nucleotide sequence: TGTGCCAGCAGTCTGACAGGGGGTGAGGAGACCCAGTACTTC. Protein product: CASSLTGGEETQYF.

This chain uses TRBV4-1 with TRBJ1-3; D possibly corresponds to TRBD1 (5 bases). Trimming pared 1 base from V and 0 bases from J, leaving 16 bases between. The CDR3 is made up of 18 amino acids. Per germline, CDR1 MGHRA and CDR2 YSYEKL. The CDR3 coding sequence is TGCGCCAGCAGCCAAGGGACAAGTCGTTTGAGCTCTGGAAACACCATATATTTT. This codes for CASSQGTSRLSSGNTIYF.

This clonotype turned up a few times. V usage is TRBV20-1 and J usage is TRBJ1-2; TRBD1 agrees at 9 bases. This CDR3 contains 14 residues. Germline-derived CDR1 and CDR2 are DFQATT and SNEGSKA (reference sequence). With V trimmed by 0 bases and J by 4 bases, 3 bases remained unmatched. As DNA, the CDR3 is TGCAGTGCTAGAGATGGGACAGGGACCTATGGCTACACCTTC. Residues: CSARDGTGTYGYTF.

This clonotype was seen a handful of times. The chain is built from TRBV20-1 and TRBJ2-1; 8 bases match TRBD2. J was trimmed by 14 bases and V by 4 bases; bases with no gene match: 10. The CDR3 length is 12 residues. CDR1 and CDR2 from the germline V gene are DFQATT and SNEGSKA (reference sequence). The CDR3 here is CSAIHSGNSKFF. DNA for the CDR3: TGCAGTGCTATACATAGCGGGAATTCGAAGTTCTTC.

This rearrangement joins TRBV6-2 or TRBV6-3 to TRBJ1-5, with D possibly TRBD1 on 5 matching bases. V dropped 0 bases and J dropped 6 bases, with 15 bases sitting between them. The germline V gene encodes CDR1 MNHEY and CDR2 SVGEGT. This CDR3 is built from 16 residues. The CDR3 nucleotides read TGTGCCAGCAGTTACTCGATGGGGGAAGTCGTTCAGCCCCAGCATTTT. Residues: CASSYSMGEVVQPQHF.

The chain has TRBV20-1 and TRBJ1-5; TRBD1 might be the D (5 bases). This CDR3 is built from 13 residues. The V gene lost 6 bases and the J gene lost 7 bases, with 16 bases spanning the gap. Germline V CDR1 and CDR2: DFQATT, SNEGSKA (reference sequence). In nucleotides, the CDR3 is TGCAGTGCAATCAGGGATCTCGTCCAGCCCCAGCATTTT. This gives the protein CSAIRDLVQPQHF.

The DNA of the CDR3 is TGTGCCAGCAGTTACTCAAGCCTCAATCAGCCCCAGCATTTT. This gives the protein CASSYSSLNQPQHF. The gene calls are TRBV6-6 and TRBJ1-5; D ambiguous. This CDR3 has 14 amino acids. Per the germline V gene, CDR1 is MNHNY and CDR2 is SVGAGI (reference sequence). With 0 bases removed from V and 3 bases from J, the gap between germline ends came to 6 bases.

On this clonotype: A read error may produce the germline difference seen at one junction end. The J gene is TRBJ2-5, the V gene TRBV6-1; D tentatively reads TRBD1 or TRBD2 (5 bases each). The CDR3 is made up of 14 amino acids. CDR1 MNHNS and CDR2 SASEGT come from the germline V gene. The CDR3 region has the DNA TGTGCCATCAGTGAGGGGTACCTACAAGAGACCCAGTACTTC. It yields the protein CAISEGYLQETQYF.

In this sample, this clonotype turned up a few times. J is TRBJ1-2 and V is TRBV7-2, with 8 bases matching TRBD1. V gave up 1 base and J gave up 7 bases; unmatched junction bases: 8. Germline values: CDR1 SGHTA, CDR2 FQGNSA. The CDR3 is made up of 15 amino acids. The DNA for the CDR3 is TGTGCCAGCAGCTTAGAAGTGACAGGGGCGATTGGCTACACCTTC. Its translation is CASSLEVTGAIGYTF.

V and J are TRBV6-2 or TRBV6-3 and TRBJ2-7; D is perhaps TRBD2 (5 bases). V was pared by 2 bases and J by 0 bases, with 8 bases between. CDR1 and CDR2 (germline): MNHEY, SVGEGT. CDR3 length: 14 amino acids. The CDR3 region has the DNA TGTGCCAGCAGTTACGGACTGGACTCCTACGAGCAGTACTTC. Translation: CASSYGLDSYEQYF.

This clonotype has just a few counts. V gene TRBV6-2 or TRBV6-3 combines with J gene TRBJ1-6; D gene ambiguous. The CDR3 has 19 residues. Trimming cost V 0 bases and J 0 bases, with 15 bases left between them. Germline lookup yields CDR1 MNHEY and CDR2 SVGEGT. CDR3 residues: CASSYSKSSGSSYNSPLHF. In DNA, the CDR3 is TGTGCCAGCAGTTACTCGAAGAGCAGCGGGAGCTCCTATAATTCACCCCTCCACTTT.

The V call is TRBV9, the J call TRBJ2-1; D remains unclear. This CDR3 spans 12 amino acids. V was pared by 3 bases and J by 8 bases, with 9 bases between. From germline, CDR1 is SGDLS and CDR2 YYNGEE. The CDR3 coding sequence is TGTGCCAGCAGCGCCGGTGAAGATGAGCAGTTCTTC. This gives the protein CASSAGEDEQFF.

This chain connects TRBV20-1 to TRBJ1-3; no reliable D call. CDR3 length: 11 amino acids. CDR1 and CDR2 (germline): DFQATT, SNEGSKA (reference sequence). V was pared by 4 bases and J by 0 bases, with 1 base between. As DNA, the CDR3 is TGCAGTGCTACCTCTGGAAACACCATATATTTT. As protein: CSATSGNTIYF.

V and J are TRBV7-2 and TRBJ2-3, with no clear D. The CDR3 length is 16 residues. Trimming pared 2 bases from V and 1 base from J, leaving 13 bases between. Per germline, CDR1 SGHTA and CDR2 FQGNSA. The CDR3: CASSLSAIGGTDTQYF. CDR3 coding DNA: TGTGCCAGCAGCTTATCAGCAATAGGAGGCACAGATACGCAGTATTTT.

This rearrangement joins TRBV2 to TRBJ1-1; 9 positions agree with TRBD1. The CDR3 is 13 residues long. The V gene's germline CDR1 is SNHLY and CDR2 FYNNEI. Trimming cost V 7 bases and J 5 bases; bases outside gene matches: 5. The CDR3 region is CASTRDRVTEAFF. The CDR3, as DNA: TGTGCCAGCACCCGGGACAGGGTGACTGAAGCTTTCTTT.

The rearrangement links TRBV20-1 to TRBJ2-7; 8 bases fit TRBD1. V lost 1 base to trimming and J lost 2 bases; unmatched junction nucleotides: 4. Germline V gene sequence: CDR1 DFQATT, CDR2 SNEGSKA (reference sequence). CDR3 length: 14 amino acids. The CDR3 DNA reads TGCAGTGCTAGAGGGACAGGGAATCCCTACGAGCAGTACTTC. It is translated as CSARGTGNPYEQYF.

The CDR3 bases are TGCGCCAGCAGCCCACGGGACATAAAATACGAGCAGTACTTC. Protein: CASSPRDIKYEQYF. The chain has TRBV4-1 and TRBJ2-7, with D perhaps TRBD1 (6 bases). This CDR3 region has 14 residues. With 4 bases removed from V and 4 bases from J, the gap between germline ends came to 14 bases. The V gene's germline CDR1 is MGHRA and CDR2 YSYEKL.

This clonotype has a count of ten or more. The chain joins TRBV19 to TRBJ2-7; TRBD1 or TRBD2 may be the D gene (5 bases each). CDR1 is LNHDA and CDR2 is SQIVND in the germline V gene (reference sequence). The CDR3 spans 14 residues. Trimming took 3 bases from V and 3 from J, leaving 12 bases between them. CDR3 loop: CASSIGAIFYEQYF. The DNA for the CDR3 is TGTGCCAGTAGTATCGGGGCGATCTTCTACGAGCAGTACTTC.

The gene calls are TRBV20-1 and TRBJ2-7; a possible D gene is TRBD1 (6 bases). The V gene's germline CDR1 is DFQATT and CDR2 SNEGSKA (reference sequence). The CDR3 is 13 residues long. V lost 3 bases to trimming and J lost 5 bases, with 14 bases between them. CDR3 in DNA: TGCAGTGCTAGCTCCGGACAGTCCGACGAGCAGTACTTC. As protein: CSASSGQSDEQYF.

J is TRBJ2-7 and V is TRBV12-3 or TRBV12-4, with D possibly called TRBD1 or TRBD2 (5 bases each). Deletions cut 5 bases from V and 3 bases from J, with 23 bases between. The CDR3 runs 17 residues. The DNA for the CDR3 is TGTGCCAGCAGTGCCTCCGGGACCCTTAAGGCCAACTACGAGCAGTACTTC. It codes for CASSASGTLKANYEQYF.

This clonotype was recorded only once. The rearrangement links TRBV12-3 or TRBV12-4 to TRBJ1-1, with 9 bases lining up with TRBD1. V shed 5 bases, J shed 3 bases, and the junction held 7 bases outside the gene matches. There are 15 residues in the CDR3. In nucleotides, the CDR3 is TGTGCCAGCAGTCCGGGGACAGGGAGTGACACTGAAGCTTTCTTT. Translation gives CASSPGTGSDTEAFF.

This clonotype was counted between two and nine times. The chain couples TRBV14 to TRBJ2-7; TRBD2 matches at 9 bases. Germline CDR1 reads SGHDN; CDR2 reads FVKESK. The CDR3 spans 15 residues. V trimming: 3 bases; J trimming: 4 bases; junction bases outside the gene matches: 7. In DNA, the CDR3 is TGTGCCAGCAGCCATTTCCCAGCGGGAGGATACGAGCAGTACTTC. Residues: CASSHFPAGGYEQYF. The whole variable domain, filled in from reference TRBV14 and TRBJ2-7, reads EAGVTQFPSHSVIEKGQTVTLRCDPISGHDNLYWYRRVMGKEIKFLLHFVKESKQDESGMPNNRFLAERTGGTYSTLKVQPAELEDSGVYFCASSHFPAGGYEQYFGPGTRLTVT.